This T cell receptor beta chain was obtained from a study of CD8 T cells in Susac syndrome. Study context: Patients with Susac syndrome were therapy-naive, on corticosteroids, or on intravenous immunoglobulin alone at the time that blood was drawn.

CD8+ and CD4+ T cells from blood underwent TCR beta sequencing, which was carried out in a high-throughput format. Per the germline V gene, CDR1 is SGHNT and CDR2 is YYREEE (reference sequence). V dropped 4 bases and J dropped 7; count of bases not matched to a gene: 5. The CDR3 is 14 amino acids. Random hexamers were used to reverse transcribe an amount of roughly 0.45 to 1 ug RNA. MiXCR, applied by TCRdb to the immunoSEQ multiplex PCR reads, yields one record per CDR3 protein. This sample carries about 120,000 distinct CDR3 sequences, around 94% of them seen once, and the ten largest clones take 0.2% to 0.25%.

The origin of this receptor is a human donor with Susac syndrome. V and J are TRBV5-4 and TRBJ2-1, with 10 bases fitting TRBD1. Sequencing was done on a sample of CD8+ T cells from PBMCs. CDR3 nucleotide sequence: TGTGCCAGCAGCCGGGACAGGGGCGGAAATGAGCAGTTCTTC. Protein product: CASSRDRGGNEQFF.